Detailed here is one T cell receptor (beta chain). The antigen is not known. The data originate from a study of shared clonotypes between healthy human individuals. On the study more broadly: Researchers assigned three CD4 naive, three CD4 memory, two CD8 naive and one CD8 memory plate to each donor. Regarding the study as a whole: It was anticipated that sequencing depth would influence how many clonotypes donors shared.

Using immunoSEQ multiplex PCR, the repertoire was profiled, and TCRdb retains in-frame clones only, with some absent. The table includes fewer than 1.6 million clones, approximately 98.5% detected once. Healthy HIV-negative adults with no recent acute infections or vaccinations were recruited as donors. The study drew all its donors from Caucasian adults living in Nashville, Tennessee. V lost 3 bases to trimming and J lost 0 bases, with 9 bases between them. The CDR3 length is 13 residues. The germline V gene encodes CDR1 GTSNPN and CDR2 SVGIG (reference sequence). Sequenced input: naive CD4+ T cells sorted from blood. Subset defined: CD45RA+ positively selected. This receptor was identified in a man between 25 and 39 years old in good health. The chain carries TRBV30 and TRBJ2-7, with a weak D call TRBD2 (5 bases). The chain's CDR3 is CAWRQRSSYEQYF. Here the CDR3 DNA reads TGTGCCTGGAGACAGCGGAGCTCCTACGAGCAGTACTTC.